These 31 T cell receptor beta chains originate from one sample sequenced in a study of regulatory T cells in long-lasting Graves disease. Researchers made TCR beta libraries by using iRepertoire HTBI primers and running Arm-PCR on CDR3 regions. TCRdb analysed the multiplex PCR reads with MiXCR anew, one entry per CDR3 protein. The repertoire holds roughly 450,000 distinct CDR3 sequences, roughly 23% seen once, with around 13% in the top ten. Time point noted: persistent/refractory GD, antithyroid drugs over 5 years with positive TRAb. There was RNA extracted from PBMCs, and the TCR library was made from it. Specimen: peripheral blood mononuclear cells (PBMCs), collected when the disease was refractory, from a patient treated with antithyroid drugs. The receptor source for this set is a female donor with Graves disease.

This sequence joins TRBV11-1 and TRBJ1-1; D is unresolved. Trimming removed 6 bases at V and 10 bases at J, with 12 bases between. This CDR3 contains 11 residues. Germline V gives CDR1 SGHAT, CDR2 FQDESV (reference sequence). The CDR3 region is CASRSGLGAFF. CDR3 DNA: TGTGCCAGCAGGTCGGGGTTGGGAGCTTTCTTT.

Many counts were recorded for this clonotype. The chain employs TRBV28 and TRBJ1-1; D is unclear. This CDR3 comprises 11 residues. V lost 6 bases, J lost 11 bases, and 13 bases lay in between. Per germline, CDR1 MDHEN and CDR2 SYDVKM. CDR3 protein: CASRSPQNAFF. CDR3 DNA sequence: TGTGCCAGCAGATCCCCGCAGAATGCTTTCTTT. Full variable domain (missing parts from reference TRBV28 and TRBJ1-1): DVKVTQSSRYLVKRTGEKVFLECVQDMDHENMFWYRQDPGLGLRLIYFSYDVKMKEKGDIPEGYSVSREKKERFSLILESASTNQTSMYLCASRSPQNAFFGQGTRLTVV.

This clonotype occurred once. This sequence joins TRBV20-1 and TRBJ1-5; tentative D call: TRBD1 (5 bases). The CDR3 is 15 residues long. Germline V gives CDR1 DFQATT, CDR2 SNEGSKA (reference sequence). The germline V and J ends were trimmed by 6 bases and 7 bases, with 22 bases remaining between them. CDR3: CSAQNISGMDQPQHF. For the CDR3, the DNA is TGCAGTGCCCAGAATATTTCAGGGATGGACCAGCCCCAGCATTTT.

This clonotype was counted ten times or more. The V and J genes are TRBV6-1 and TRBJ2-7, with TRBD1 identical over 8 bases. Germline V CDR1 and CDR2: MNHNS, SASEGT. This CDR3 comprises 13 residues. V was pared by 6 bases and J by 5 bases, with 6 bases of the junction left unmatched. Here the CDR3 DNA reads TGTGCCAGCAGAGCTGGACAGGGCGACGAGCAGTACTTC. This gives the protein CASRAGQGDEQYF.

In its sample, this clonotype was seen once. The chain recombines TRBV10-3 with TRBJ1-2; D not resolved. CDR1 and CDR2 (germline): ENHRY, SYGVKD. The CDR3 is made up of 12 amino acids. Trimming took off 3 bases at V and 7 bases at J, with 9 bases between the two ends. The CDR3 loop reads CAISDGDCGYTF. In nucleotides, the CDR3 is TGTGCCATCAGTGATGGAGACTGTGGCTACACCTTC.

This clonotype was observed at least ten times. The chain joins TRBV28 to TRBJ2-7; D is perhaps TRBD1 (6 bases). Germline values: CDR1 MDHEN, CDR2 SYDVKM. V was clipped by 4 bases and J by 0 bases, with 13 bases between them. The CDR3 is 15 residues long. This CDR3 reads CASSWDTTRSYEQYF. DNA for the CDR3: TGTGCCAGCAGTTGGGACACCACCCGCTCCTACGAGCAGTACTTC.

This clonotype came up many times. This chain connects TRBV7-8 to TRBJ2-7; D unclear. There are 15 residues in the CDR3. Germline loops: CDR1 SGHVS, CDR2 FQNEAQ. V was clipped by 2 bases and J by 2 bases, with 13 bases between them. The CDR3 sequence is CASSLKGGGAYEQYF. In nucleotides, the CDR3 is TGTGCCAGCAGCTTAAAGGGTGGCGGAGCCTACGAGCAGTACTTC.

This clonotype was seen more than once but under ten times. The chain uses TRBV3-1 and TRBJ1-1, with D tentatively TRBD1 (6 bases). V was cut by 4 bases and J by 2 bases, with 14 bases left in between. There are 15 residues in the CDR3. Looked up from germline, CDR1 is LGHDT and CDR2 is YNNKEL (reference sequence). The CDR3 loop reads CASSLQGGHNTEAFF. The CDR3, as DNA: TGTGCCAGCAGCCTCCAAGGGGGGCACAACACTGAAGCTTTCTTT.

This clonotype was seen a handful of times. The J gene is TRBJ2-4, the V gene TRBV6-5; no clear D gene. The CDR3 is made up of 13 amino acids. Per the germline V gene, CDR1 is MNHEY and CDR2 is SVGAGI. V was trimmed by 4 bases and J by 0 bases, leaving 4 bases between them. The CDR3 loop reads CASSLLAKNIQYF. For the CDR3, the DNA is TGTGCCAGCAGTTTACTAGCCAAAAACATTCAGTACTTC.

This clonotype has only a few counts. The V and J genes are TRBV4-3 and TRBJ1-2; the match to TRBD1 covers 7 bases. From germline, CDR1 is LGHNA and CDR2 YSLEER. V was clipped by 4 bases and J by 8 bases; unmatched bases: 13. The CDR3 loop spans 15 amino acids. The CDR3 DNA reads TGCGCCAGCAGCCCCACCCTTACAGGGGATGAGGGCTACACCTTC. Translating it yields CASSPTLTGDEGYTF.

The sample holds many counts of this clonotype. The chain employs TRBV27 and TRBJ1-2; 8 bases align to TRBD1. CDR3 length: 15 residues. The V and J ends lost 3 bases and 7 bases, in that order; junction bases with no gene match: 10. CDR1 and CDR2 from the germline V gene are MNHEY and SMNVEV (reference sequence). The DNA for the CDR3 is TGTGCCAGCAGTTTCCACGGACAGGGAAAGGTTGGCTACACCTTC. It yields the protein CASSFHGQGKVGYTF.

The rearrangement links TRBV6-2 or TRBV6-3 to TRBJ1-2, with no clear D. The CDR3 length is 11 residues. Germline V gene sequence: CDR1 MNHEY, CDR2 SVGEGT. Trimming left V 4 bases short and J 4 bases short, with 4 bases between. The CDR3 reads CASSSVYGYTF. CDR3 nucleotides: TGTGCCAGCAGTTCCGTCTATGGCTACACCTTC.

At least ten counts were recorded for this clonotype. The chain links TRBV6-1 to TRBJ2-5; TRBD1 is a possible D gene (5 bases). The CDR3 runs 13 residues. V lost 7 bases and J 2 bases, leaving 11 bases between the germline ends. Germline V gives CDR1 MNHNS, CDR2 SASEGT. CDR3 bases: TGTGCCAGCACCCTACAGGTACAAGAGACCCAGTACTTC. Its translation: CASTLQVQETQYF.

The chain is built from TRBV14 and TRBJ1-2; 7 nucleotides agree with TRBD1. The length of the CDR3 is 17 residues. The trim removed 2 bases at V and 8 bases at J, leaving 17 bases unmatched. The germline gives CDR1 SGHDN, CDR2 FVKESK. As DNA, the CDR3 is TGTGCCAGCAGCCAACGTAGACAGGGCAGGTCTACTATGGGCTACACCTTC. Its translation: CASSQRRQGRSTMGYTF.

This clonotype was seen more than once but under ten times. V usage is TRBV11-2 and J usage is TRBJ1-4; 7 positions match TRBD1. The germline gives CDR1 SGHAT, CDR2 FQNNGV. The CDR3 covers 15 residues. Trimming removed 5 bases from V and 4 bases from J; junction bases left unmatched: 7. CDR3 in amino acids: CASSPGTAFNEKLFF. CDR3 coding DNA: TGTGCCAGCAGCCCAGGGACAGCTTTTAATGAAAAACTGTTTTTT. Looking up the rest from reference TRBV11-2 and TRBJ1-4 gives the full variable domain: EAGVAQSPRYKIIEKRQSVAFWCNPISGHATLYWYQQILGQGPKLLIQFQNNGVVDDSQLPKDRFSAERLKGVDSTLKIQPAKLEDSAVYLCASSPGTAFNEKLFFGSGTQLSVL.

This clonotype was seen a handful of times. This rearrangement joins TRBV5-8 to TRBJ1-2; D is possibly TRBD1 (5 bases). The CDR3 covers 14 residues. Germline CDR1 is SGHTS and CDR2 is YDEGEE. V was shortened by 3 bases and J by 9 bases, with 18 bases between the two germline ends. CDR3 sequence (DNA): TGTGCCAGCAGCTCCCCTGGGCAGGGTCTGCGCTACACCTTC. Its translation is CASSSPGQGLRYTF.

This clonotype was counted between two and nine times. The genes are TRBV5-1 and TRBJ2-2; TRBD1 might be the D (5 bases). Germline CDR1 reads SGHRS; CDR2 reads YFSETQ. V gave up 1 base and J gave up 5 bases, with 12 bases separating them. The CDR3 runs 15 residues. The CDR3 DNA reads as TGCGCCAGCAGCTTGTCTGTGGGGCAAACCGGGGAGCTGTTTTTT. This gives the protein CASSLSVGQTGELFF.

This clonotype was seen at least ten times. The gene calls are TRBV28 and TRBJ2-7; D not resolved. Germline V gene lookup returns CDR1 MDHEN and CDR2 SYDVKM. The CDR3 has 16 residues. Trimming cost V 6 bases and J 0 bases, with 18 bases left between them. CDR3 amino acids: CASSLSLPLYSYEQYF. As DNA, the CDR3 is TGTGCCAGCAGCCTTTCCCTCCCATTGTACTCCTACGAGCAGTACTTC.

The J gene is TRBJ2-5, the V gene TRBV3-1; a weak D match, TRBD2 (5 bases). Germline CDR1 is LGHDT and CDR2 is YNNKEL (reference sequence). The CDR3 has 17 residues. Trimming pared 3 bases from V and 9 bases from J, leaving 26 bases between. CDR3 region: CASSQGPGSLLPRPQYF. CDR3 nucleotide sequence: TGTGCCAGCAGCCAGGGTCCGGGAAGTCTTTTACCAAGGCCCCAGTACTTC.

The rearrangement joins TRBV5-5 to TRBJ1-2, with D tentatively TRBD1 (6 bases). The germline V and J ends were trimmed by 4 bases and 3 bases, with 16 bases remaining between them. The V gene's germline CDR1 is SGHKS and CDR2 YYEKEE (reference sequence). CDR3 length: 15 residues. CDR3 DNA sequence: TGTGCCAGCAGCCTCCAGGGGCTTGGCGACTATGGCTACACCTTC. It is translated as CASSLQGLGDYGYTF.

Only a few counts were recorded for this clonotype. The J gene is TRBJ1-1, the V gene TRBV19; no clear D gene. The CDR3 is 11 residues long. The V gene's germline CDR1 is LNHDA and CDR2 SQIVND (reference sequence). V was shortened by 6 bases and J by 3 bases, with 5 bases between the two germline ends. The CDR3 is CASRDDTEAFF. CDR3 nucleotide sequence: TGTGCCAGTAGGGATGACACTGAAGCTTTCTTT.

This clonotype was seen only once. The junction does not match germline at one end; this may be a read error. This chain uses TRBV9 with TRBJ2-7; maybe TRBD1 (6 bases). There are 16 residues in the CDR3. Germline CDR1 and CDR2: SGDLS and YYNGEE. CDR3: CASSHPPTGRINEQYF. DNA of the CDR3: TGCGCCAGCAGCCATCCCCCGACAGGCAGGATCAACGAGCAGTACTTC.

This clonotype was recorded at least ten times. The chain is built from TRBV13 and TRBJ2-5; TRBD2 matches at 14 bases. The V and J ends lost 6 bases and 3 bases, in that order; junction bases with no gene match: 21. The germline V gene encodes CDR1 PRHDT and CDR2 FYEKMQ (reference sequence). This CDR3 contains 21 residues. Written as DNA, the CDR3 is TGTGCCAGCAGTCATTCGGGACGAGATACCGGGACTAGCGGGAGTGAAGAGACCCAGTACTTC. As protein: CASSHSGRDTGTSGSEETQYF.

This clonotype was seen only a few times. This chain links TRBV28 with TRBJ2-2; 8 bases match TRBD2. The CDR3 is 15 residues long. Germline lookup yields CDR1 MDHEN and CDR2 SYDVKM. V lost 4 bases and J lost 5; bases outside the gene matches: 6. The CDR3 DNA reads TGTGCCAGCAGTTCGGGGGGGACCCTTACCGGGGAGCTGTTTTTT. Protein: CASSSGGTLTGELFF.

The sample holds many counts of this clonotype. The chain uses TRBV28 and TRBJ1-1; unclear D gene. The CDR3 contains 13 residues. The germline V and J ends were trimmed by 4 bases and 8 bases, with 14 bases remaining between them. Germline V gene sequence: CDR1 MDHEN, CDR2 SYDVKM. As DNA, the CDR3 is TGTGCCAGCAGTTCCCACCAATACCACGAAGCTTTCTTT. It codes for CASSSHQYHEAFF.

This clonotype has more than one count but fewer than ten. The V and J genes are TRBV28 and TRBJ2-4; D may correspond to TRBD1 or TRBD2 (5 bases each). Deletions cut 5 bases from V and 0 bases from J, with 17 bases between. This CDR3 comprises 17 residues. Germline CDR1 reads MDHEN; CDR2 reads SYDVKM. For the CDR3, the DNA is TGTGCCAGCAGTGTCGCCGGGACCCCTGTAGCCAAAAACATTCAGTACTTC. Its translation is CASSVAGTPVAKNIQYF.

In this sample, this clonotype turned up many times. The chain carries TRBV7-3 and TRBJ1-1; TRBD1 agrees at 8 bases. The trim removed 8 bases at V and 1 base at J, leaving 0 bases unmatched. The CDR3 totals 12 residues. The germline V gene has CDR1 SGHTA and CDR2 FQGTGA. The CDR3: CASGQGNTEAFF. The CDR3 nucleotides are TGTGCCAGCGGACAGGGGAACACTGAAGCTTTCTTT. The whole variable domain, filled in from reference TRBV7-3 and TRBJ1-1, reads GAGVSQTPSNKVTEKGKYVELRCDPISGHTALYWYRQSLGQGPEFLIYFQGTGAADDSGLPNDRFFAVRPEGSVSTLKIQRTERGDSAVYLCASGQGNTEAFFGQGTRLTVV.

This clonotype was seen only a few times. The V and J genes are TRBV7-2 and TRBJ2-7; 9 nucleotides agree with TRBD2. The CDR3 runs to 14 residues. Germline values: CDR1 SGHTA, CDR2 FQGNSA. Unmatched junction bases numbered 3, after V lost 3 bases and J lost 3 bases. The CDR3 protein is CASSLNSGSYEQYF. CDR3 in DNA: TGTGCCAGCAGCTTGAATAGCGGGAGCTACGAGCAGTACTTC.

This clonotype was detected ten times or more. This rearrangement joins TRBV15 to TRBJ2-2; D is ambiguous. Germline V gene sequence: CDR1 LNHNV, CDR2 YYDKDF (reference sequence). The CDR3 consists of 15 residues. Deletions cut 5 bases from V and 5 bases from J, with 15 bases between. Written as DNA, the CDR3 is TGTGCCACCAGCTTCGTGGTAGCTGCGACCGGGGAGCTGTTTTTT. Protein product: CATSFVVAATGELFF.

A remark on this clonotype: A read error may account for a junction end that differs from germline. The rearrangement joins TRBV12-3 or TRBV12-4 to TRBJ2-4; the D gene is possibly TRBD2 (5 bases). The CDR3 covers 12 residues. The CDR3 spells CASSLRAELRFF. CDR3 in DNA: TGTGCCAGCAGTTTACGAGCGGAATTGCGGTTCTTC.

A few counts support this clonotype. The chain is built from TRBV12-3 or TRBV12-4 and TRBJ1-6, with a tentative D call TRBD1 (6 bases). V was pared by 6 bases and J by 7 bases, with 19 bases between. The CDR3 totals 16 residues. CDR3 nucleotide sequence: TGTGCCAGCAGGGGGATACAGGGAAGAGAAAATTCACCCCTCCACTTT. Protein product: CASRGIQGRENSPLHF.